Each of the 18 T cell receptor beta chains below was sequenced from the same sample in a study of blood T cell repertoires in COVID-19. This table comes from immunoSEQ multiplex PCR, and its TCRdb copy is limited to in-frame clones, with some not included. The table has more than 150,000 clones, roughly 82% seen once; the top ten hold around 11%. The material sequenced was PBMCs or T cells enriched from blood (not recorded which). The receptors originated from a man in his forties or fifties who had recovered from COVID-19.

V gene TRBV18 combines with J gene TRBJ1-5; D call uncertain. Germline lookup yields CDR1 KGHSH and CDR2 LQKENI. The length of the CDR3 is 17 residues. V lost 0 bases and J 10 bases, leaving 22 bases between the germline ends. The CDR3 sequence is CASSPPGSGSASYPQHF. CDR3 in DNA: TGTGCCAGCTCACCACCTGGATCGGGGTCAGCCTCCTATCCCCAGCATTTT.

The rearrangement uses TRBV7-9 and TRBJ2-7, with 7 bases lining up with TRBD1. This CDR3 is 15 amino acids long. Germline trimming cut 2 bases from V and 2 bases from J; bases unmatched to any gene: 6. CDR1 is SEHNR, CDR2 FQNEAQ, per germline (reference sequence). The CDR3 DNA reads TGTGCCAGCAGCTTACTTCCGGGACAGACCTACGAGCAGTACGTC. It translates to CASSLLPGQTYEQYV.

The chain links TRBV4-2 to TRBJ2-1; 8 bases are a match to TRBD2. This CDR3 is built from 19 residues. Germline V gene lookup returns CDR1 LGHNA and CDR2 YNFKEQ. With V trimmed by 1 base and J by 6 bases, 17 bases remained unmatched. The CDR3 region is CASSQGSETSGRVRNEQFF. The CDR3 region has the DNA TGTGCCAGCAGCCAAGGATCTGAAACTAGCGGTCGCGTGCGCAATGAGCAGTTCTTC.

The genes are TRBV6-5 and TRBJ1-1; the D gene is possibly TRBD1 (6 bases). Germline CDR1 reads MNHEY; CDR2 reads SVGAGI. CDR3 length equals 15 residues. Trimming cost V 6 bases and J 1 base, with 15 bases left between them. CDR3 bases: TGTGCCAGCAGGGGCCTGCGGACAGAGAACACTGAAGCTTTCTTT. Translation gives CASRGLRTENTEAFF.

The chain employs TRBV15 and TRBJ2-7; 9 bases agree with TRBD1. There are 13 residues in the CDR3. The V segment lost 5 bases and the J segment 8 bases; nucleotides outside the gene matches: 7. Germline-derived CDR1 and CDR2 are LNHNV and YYDKDF (reference sequence). This chain's CDR3 is CATSRDRAFQQYF. The CDR3, as DNA: TGTGCCACCAGCCGGGACAGGGCTTTTCAGCAGTACTTC.

The chain employs TRBV9 and TRBJ2-1, with 14 positions matching TRBD2. The CDR3 totals 16 residues. Trimming took 5 bases from V and 10 from J; bases not matched to a gene: 11. The germline V gene has CDR1 SGDLS and CDR2 YYNGEE. CDR3 loop: CASSPGLAGGLGEQFF. The CDR3 region has the DNA TGTGCCAGCAGTCCCGGACTAGCGGGAGGTCTAGGGGAGCAGTTCTTC.

This clone was picked up a small number of times. The J gene is TRBJ2-7, the V gene TRBV6-2 or TRBV6-3; TRBD2 matches at 9 bases. Germline CDR1 and CDR2: MNHEY and SVGEGT. The CDR3 spans 14 residues. The V segment lost 2 bases and the J segment 4 bases; nucleotides outside the gene matches: 3. The CDR3: CASSYAGGGYEQYV. The CDR3 DNA follows: TGTGCCAGCAGTTACGCGGGAGGGGGGTACGAGCAGTACGTC.

CDR3 sequence: CASSLYSMGTVKNIQYF. CDR3 DNA sequence: TGTGCCAGCAGTTTATACTCGATGGGGACAGTCAAAAACATTCAGTACTTC. This rearrangement joins TRBV27 to TRBJ2-4; 7 bases line up with TRBD1. Germline assignment: CDR1 MNHEY and CDR2 SMNVEV (reference sequence). CDR3 length: 17 residues. V was pared by 1 base and J by 3 bases, with 9 bases of the junction left unmatched.

This chain uses TRBV27 with TRBJ1-2; TRBD1 matches 9 bases. The V gene end was trimmed by 5 bases and the J gene end by 4 bases; junction bases not matched to a gene: 5. CDR1 and CDR2 (germline): MNHEY, SMNVEV (reference sequence). The CDR3 length is 14 residues. The CDR3 bases are TGTGCCAGCAGTCCAGGACAGGGGAGCTATGGCTACACCTTC. Translation: CASSPGQGSYGYTF.

The count of this clone is one. V usage is TRBV5-1 and J usage is TRBJ1-1, with D possibly being TRBD1 (5 bases). Germline values: CDR1 SGHRS, CDR2 YFSETQ. Between the trimmed V and J ends, which lost 3 bases and 3 bases, there was a span of 15 bases. CDR3 length: 15 amino acids. DNA for the CDR3: TGCGCCAGCAGCTGGGGGACGGGGAGGGACACTGAAGCTTTCTTT. This sequence encodes CASSWGTGRDTEAFF. Complete variable domain (other parts from reference TRBV5-1 and TRBJ1-1): KAGVTQTPRYLIKTRGQQVTLSCSPISGHRSVSWYQQTPGQGLQFLFEYFSETQRNKGNFPGRFSGRQFSNSRSEMNVSTLELGDSALYLCASSWGTGRDTEAFFGQGTRLTVV.

J is TRBJ2-1 and V is TRBV3-1 (or the pseudogene TRBV3-2); TRBD2 matches 11 bases. J was trimmed by 9 bases and V by 8 bases; bases with no gene match: 15. CDR3 length: 16 amino acids. The V gene's germline CDR1 is LGHDT and CDR2 YNNKEL (reference sequence). The chain's CDR3 is CASGTIAGGRSGEQFF. The CDR3 DNA reads TGTGCCAGCGGTACTATAGCGGGAGGGCGGTCAGGTGAGCAGTTCTTC.

The rearrangement joins TRBV9 to TRBJ2-1; 9 bases are a match to TRBD2. The CDR3 covers 15 residues. Germline CDR1 is SGDLS and CDR2 is YYNGEE. Losses at the gene ends were 5 bases for V and 3 bases for J; bases not matched to a gene: 6. This CDR3 reads CASSSRTSDYNEQFF. CDR3 DNA: TGTGCCAGCAGTTCCCGGACTAGCGACTACAATGAGCAGTTCTTC.

The gene calls are TRBV6-2 or TRBV6-3 and TRBJ2-7; D unresolved. The germline V gene has CDR1 MNHEY and CDR2 SVGEGT. Deletions cut 8 bases from V and 2 bases from J, with 13 bases between. CDR3 size: 13 residues. CDR3: CASGRVEAYEQYV. The CDR3 DNA is TGTGCCAGCGGCCGGGTCGAGGCCTACGAGCAGTACGTC.

V is TRBV3-1 (or the pseudogene TRBV3-2) and J is TRBJ1-2, with 7 bases lining up with TRBD1. The CDR3 has 14 residues. Trimming removed 7 bases from V and 6 bases from J; junction bases left unmatched: 11. In germline, CDR1 is LGHDT, CDR2 YNNKEL (reference sequence). This chain's CDR3 is CASKETWQGDGYTF. In DNA, the CDR3 is TGTGCCAGCAAGGAGACGTGGCAGGGGGATGGCTACACCTTC.

The chain couples TRBV10-3 to TRBJ1-1, with TRBD1 as a possible D gene (5 bases). The V end was cut by 3 bases, the J end by 5 bases, with 13 bases between. The V gene's germline CDR1 is ENHRY and CDR2 SYGVKD. The CDR3 has 14 residues. CDR3 in DNA: TGTGCCATCAGTGATGGGGGGGGTCGGACTGAAGCTTTCTTT. Protein sequence: CAISDGGGRTEAFF.

V usage is TRBV6-2 or TRBV6-3 and J usage is TRBJ2-1, with TRBD2 identical over 10 bases. This CDR3 contains 15 residues. Germline V gene lookup returns CDR1 MNHEY and CDR2 SVGEGT. With 4 bases clipped from V and 8 bases from J, the junction kept 8 bases outside the gene matches. CDR3 coding DNA: TGTGCCAGCAGTTCTAGCGGGAGTTATGGCTATGAGCAGTTCTTC. This translates into CASSSSGSYGYEQFF.

This chain links TRBV5-6 with TRBJ2-7; 11 positions agree with TRBD2. J lost 3 bases, V lost 4 bases, and 6 bases had no gene match. Germline V CDR1 and CDR2: SGHDT, YYEEEE. CDR3 length: 15 amino acids. The CDR3: CASSEGLADYYEQYF. The CDR3 DNA reads as TGTGCCAGCAGCGAGGGACTAGCGGACTACTACGAGCAGTACTTC.

V is TRBV27 and J is TRBJ1-3; 8 nucleotides align to TRBD1. Trimming removed 3 bases from V and 2 bases from J; junction bases left unmatched: 3. Germline lookup yields CDR1 MNHEY and CDR2 SMNVEV (reference sequence). This CDR3 contains 15 residues. CDR3 loop: CASSFRTGPGNTIYF. Written as DNA, the CDR3 is TGTGCCAGCAGTTTTCGGACAGGGCCTGGAAACACCATATATTTT.